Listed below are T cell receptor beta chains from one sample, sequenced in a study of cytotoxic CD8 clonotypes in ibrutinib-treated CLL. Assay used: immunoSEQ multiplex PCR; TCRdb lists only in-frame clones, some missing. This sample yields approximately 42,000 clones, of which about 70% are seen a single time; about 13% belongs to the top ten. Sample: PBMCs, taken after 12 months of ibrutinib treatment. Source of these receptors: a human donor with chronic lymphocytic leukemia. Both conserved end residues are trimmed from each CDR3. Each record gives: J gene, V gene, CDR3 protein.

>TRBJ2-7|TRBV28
ASRQYGTFYEQY
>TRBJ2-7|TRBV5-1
ASPGQGSFHEQY
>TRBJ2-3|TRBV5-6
ASSLGGPSTDTQY
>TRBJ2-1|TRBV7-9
ASSSGQGGKNEQF
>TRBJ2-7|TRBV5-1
ASSLSTGNRNYEQY
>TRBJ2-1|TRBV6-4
ASSDDGGDEQF
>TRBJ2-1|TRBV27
ASSPVFIAGTHNEQF
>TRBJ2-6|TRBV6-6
ASSRGSGANVLT
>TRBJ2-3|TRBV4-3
ASSQDLRPRWDTQY
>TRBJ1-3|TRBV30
AWSVGGSGNTIY
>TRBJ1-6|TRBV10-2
ASRGDPYFDSPLH
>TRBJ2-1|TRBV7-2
ASSLVAREGSYNEQF
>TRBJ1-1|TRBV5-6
ASSLETGAGQAF
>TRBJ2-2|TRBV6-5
ASGGQVNTGELF
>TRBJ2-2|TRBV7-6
ASSLRNRANTGELF
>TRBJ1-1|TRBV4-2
ASSQFRGAEAF
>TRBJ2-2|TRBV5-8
ASSLQGPGELF